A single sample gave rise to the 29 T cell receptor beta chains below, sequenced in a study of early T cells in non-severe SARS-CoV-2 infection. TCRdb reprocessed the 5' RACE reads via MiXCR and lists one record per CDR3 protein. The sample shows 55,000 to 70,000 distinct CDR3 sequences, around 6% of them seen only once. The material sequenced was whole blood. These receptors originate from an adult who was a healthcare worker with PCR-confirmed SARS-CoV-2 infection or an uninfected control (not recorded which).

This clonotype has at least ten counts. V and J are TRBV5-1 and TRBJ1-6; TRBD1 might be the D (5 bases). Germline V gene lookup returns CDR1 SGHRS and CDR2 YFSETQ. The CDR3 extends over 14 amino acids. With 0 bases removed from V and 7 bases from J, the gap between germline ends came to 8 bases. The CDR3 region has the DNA TGCGCCAGCAGCTTGGTACAGGAGAATTCACCCCTCCACTTT. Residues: CASSLVQENSPLHF. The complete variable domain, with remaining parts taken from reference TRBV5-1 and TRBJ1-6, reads KAGVTQTPRYLIKTRGQQVTLSCSPISGHRSVSWYQQTPGQGLQFLFEYFSETQRNKGNFPGRFSGRQFSNSRSEMNVSTLELGDSALYLCASSLVQENSPLHFGNGTRLTVT.

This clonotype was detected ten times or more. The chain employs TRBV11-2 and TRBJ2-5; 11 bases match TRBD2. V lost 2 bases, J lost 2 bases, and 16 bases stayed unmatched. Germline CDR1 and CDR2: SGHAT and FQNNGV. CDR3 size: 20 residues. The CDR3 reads CASSLLGASGGSRLQETQYF. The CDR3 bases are TGTGCCAGCAGCTTACTCGGAGCTAGCGGGGGGTCCCGGTTACAAGAGACCCAGTACTTC.

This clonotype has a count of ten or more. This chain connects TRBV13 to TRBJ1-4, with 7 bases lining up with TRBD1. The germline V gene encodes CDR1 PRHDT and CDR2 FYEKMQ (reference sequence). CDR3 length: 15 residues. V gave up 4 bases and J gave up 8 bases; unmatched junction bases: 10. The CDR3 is CASSYGQEMGEKLFF. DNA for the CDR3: TGTGCCAGCAGCTACGGACAGGAAATGGGAGAAAAACTGTTTTTT.

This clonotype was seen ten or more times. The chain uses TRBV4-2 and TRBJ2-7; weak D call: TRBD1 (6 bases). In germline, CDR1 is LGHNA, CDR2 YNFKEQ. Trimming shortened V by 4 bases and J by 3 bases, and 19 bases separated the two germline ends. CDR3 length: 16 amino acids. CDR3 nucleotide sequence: TGTGCCAGCAGCCCCCGAGGGGGTCAGGTTCTCTACGAGCAGTACTTC. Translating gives CASSPRGGQVLYEQYF.

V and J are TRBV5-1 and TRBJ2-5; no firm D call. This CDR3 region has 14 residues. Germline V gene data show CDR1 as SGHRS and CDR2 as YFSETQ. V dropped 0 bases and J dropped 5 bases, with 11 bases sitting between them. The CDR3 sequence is CASSLVRYRETQYF. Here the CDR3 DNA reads TGCGCCAGCAGCTTGGTTAGGTATCGGGAGACCCAGTACTTC.

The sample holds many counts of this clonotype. The CDR3 is CSARQDRNSYGYTF. The CDR3 region has the DNA TGCAGTGCTCGACAGGATAGAAATAGCTATGGCTACACCTTC. The chain combines TRBV20-1 with TRBJ1-2; a weak D match, TRBD1 (6 bases). This CDR3 comprises 14 residues. Trimming removed 5 bases from V and 4 bases from J, with 17 bases in between. Germline assignment: CDR1 DFQATT and CDR2 SNEGSKA (reference sequence).

CDR3 sequence (DNA): TGTGCCAGCAGCTCCCGGGGGAGCACCATTTACAATGAGCAGTTCTTC. It translates to CASSSRGSTIYNEQFF. J is TRBJ2-1 and V is TRBV7-9; weak D call: TRBD2 (6 bases). The CDR3 covers 16 residues. Germline V gives CDR1 SEHNR, CDR2 FQNEAQ (reference sequence). The V and J ends lost 4 bases and 4 bases respectively, with 17 bases between them.

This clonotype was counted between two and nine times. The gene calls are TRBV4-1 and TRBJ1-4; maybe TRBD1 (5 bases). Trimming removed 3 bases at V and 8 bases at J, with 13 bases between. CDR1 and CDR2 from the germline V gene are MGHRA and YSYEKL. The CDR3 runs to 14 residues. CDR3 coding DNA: TGCGCCAGCAGCCACCGAGGCAGGGAGGAAAAACTGTTTTTT. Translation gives CASSHRGREEKLFF.

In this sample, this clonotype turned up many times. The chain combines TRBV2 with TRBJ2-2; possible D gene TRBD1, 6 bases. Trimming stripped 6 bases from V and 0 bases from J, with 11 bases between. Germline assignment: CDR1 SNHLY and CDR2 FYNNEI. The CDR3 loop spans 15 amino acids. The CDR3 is CASSWDTSNTGELFF. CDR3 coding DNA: TGTGCCAGCAGCTGGGACACCTCGAACACCGGGGAGCTGTTTTTT.

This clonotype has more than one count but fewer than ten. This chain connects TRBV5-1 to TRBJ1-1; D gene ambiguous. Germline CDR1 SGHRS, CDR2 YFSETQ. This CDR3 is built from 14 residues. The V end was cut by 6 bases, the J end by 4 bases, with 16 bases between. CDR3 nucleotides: TGCGCCAGCATCCTCTCCCCTGGAGGCACTGAAGCTTTCTTT. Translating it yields CASILSPGGTEAFF.

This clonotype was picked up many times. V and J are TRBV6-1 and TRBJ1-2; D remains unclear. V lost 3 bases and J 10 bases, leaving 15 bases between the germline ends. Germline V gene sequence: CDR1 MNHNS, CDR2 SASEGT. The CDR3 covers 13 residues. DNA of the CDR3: TGTGCCAGCAGTGAGACATGGCCGAGGGACTACACCTTC. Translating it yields CASSETWPRDYTF.

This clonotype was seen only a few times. The chain's CDR3 is CASRAGGRYGYTF. The CDR3 region has the DNA TGTGCCAGCCGAGCCGGGGGGCGCTATGGCTACACCTTC. V is TRBV7-2 and J is TRBJ1-2; the D gene is possibly TRBD1 (6 bases). The CDR3 is made up of 13 amino acids. V was trimmed by 8 bases and J by 4 bases, leaving 14 bases between them. CDR1 is SGHTA, CDR2 FQGNSA, per germline.

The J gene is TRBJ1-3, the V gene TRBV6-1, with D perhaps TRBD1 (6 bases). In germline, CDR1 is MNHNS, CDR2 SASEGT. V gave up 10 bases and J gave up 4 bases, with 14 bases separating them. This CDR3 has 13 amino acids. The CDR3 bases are TGTGCCATCGAAGGGACAAGCGGAAACACCATATATTTT. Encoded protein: CAIEGTSGNTIYF.

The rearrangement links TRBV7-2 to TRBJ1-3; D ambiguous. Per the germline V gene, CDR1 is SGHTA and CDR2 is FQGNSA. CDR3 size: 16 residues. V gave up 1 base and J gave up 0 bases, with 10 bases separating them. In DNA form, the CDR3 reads TGTGCCAGCAGCTTAGTTCCCCAGGCCTCTGGAAACACCATATATTTT. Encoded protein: CASSLVPQASGNTIYF.

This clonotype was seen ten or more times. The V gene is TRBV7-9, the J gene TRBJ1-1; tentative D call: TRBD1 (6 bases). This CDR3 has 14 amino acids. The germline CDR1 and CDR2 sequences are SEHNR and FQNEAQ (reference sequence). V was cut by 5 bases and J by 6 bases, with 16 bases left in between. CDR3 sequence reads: CASSLTGGGSEAFF. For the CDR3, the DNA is TGTGCCAGCAGCCTGACGGGGGGCGGGTCTGAAGCTTTCTTT. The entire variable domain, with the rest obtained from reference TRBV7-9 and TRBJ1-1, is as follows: DTGVSQNPRHKITKRGQNVTFRCDPISEHNRLYWYRQTLGQGPEFLTYFQNEAQLEKSRLLSDRFSAERPKGSFSTLEIQRTEQGDSAMYLCASSLTGGGSEAFFGQGTRLTVV.

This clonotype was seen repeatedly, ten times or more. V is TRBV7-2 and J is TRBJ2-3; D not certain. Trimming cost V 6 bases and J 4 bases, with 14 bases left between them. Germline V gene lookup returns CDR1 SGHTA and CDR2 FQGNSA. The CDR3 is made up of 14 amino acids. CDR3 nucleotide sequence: TGTGCCAGCAGTCGCCTGGTGAAGGCAGATACGCAGTATTTT. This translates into CASSRLVKADTQYF.

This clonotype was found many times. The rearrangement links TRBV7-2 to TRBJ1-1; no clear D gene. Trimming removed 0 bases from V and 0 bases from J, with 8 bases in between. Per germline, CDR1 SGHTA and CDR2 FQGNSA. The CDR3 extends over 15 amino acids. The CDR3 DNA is TGTGCCAGCAGCTTAGCGTTAGGGCTGAACACTGAAGCTTTCTTT. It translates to CASSLALGLNTEAFF.

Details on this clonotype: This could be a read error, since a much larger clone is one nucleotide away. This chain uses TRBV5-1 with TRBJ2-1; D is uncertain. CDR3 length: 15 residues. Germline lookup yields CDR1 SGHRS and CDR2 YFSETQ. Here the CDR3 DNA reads TGCACCAGCAGCTTGGATCAAGGTGTACACAATGAGCAGTTCTTC. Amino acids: CTSSLDQGVHNEQFF.

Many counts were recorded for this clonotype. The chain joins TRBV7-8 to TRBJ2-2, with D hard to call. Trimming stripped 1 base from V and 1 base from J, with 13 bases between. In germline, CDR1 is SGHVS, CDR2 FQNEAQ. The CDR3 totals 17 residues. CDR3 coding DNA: TGTGCCAGCAGCTTAGATAGTAGCTGGCGGAACACCGGGGAGCTGTTTTTT. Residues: CASSLDSSWRNTGELFF.

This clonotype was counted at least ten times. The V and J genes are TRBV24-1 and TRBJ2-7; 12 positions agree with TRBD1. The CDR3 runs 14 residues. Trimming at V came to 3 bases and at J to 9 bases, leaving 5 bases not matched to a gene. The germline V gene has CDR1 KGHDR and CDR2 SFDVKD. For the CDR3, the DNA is TGTGCCACCAGTGATGCGGGACAGGGGGCCAGGCAGTACTTC. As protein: CATSDAGQGARQYF.

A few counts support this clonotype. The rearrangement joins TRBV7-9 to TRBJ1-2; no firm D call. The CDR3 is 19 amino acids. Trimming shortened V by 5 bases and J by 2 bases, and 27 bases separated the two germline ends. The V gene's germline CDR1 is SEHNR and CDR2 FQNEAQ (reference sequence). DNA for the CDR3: TGTGCCAGCAGCCCTGATTGGCGTACGGGCTCCAGAACCAACTATGGCTACACCTTC. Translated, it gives CASSPDWRTGSRTNYGYTF.

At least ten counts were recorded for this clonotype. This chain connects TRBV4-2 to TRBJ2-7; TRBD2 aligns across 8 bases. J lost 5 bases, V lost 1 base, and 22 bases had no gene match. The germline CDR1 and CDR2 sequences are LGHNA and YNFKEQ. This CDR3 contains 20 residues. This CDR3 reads CASSQGKAGGPSTSSDEQYF. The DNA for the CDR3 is TGTGCCAGCAGCCAAGGAAAGGCGGGAGGCCCCTCCACTAGCTCTGACGAGCAGTACTTC.

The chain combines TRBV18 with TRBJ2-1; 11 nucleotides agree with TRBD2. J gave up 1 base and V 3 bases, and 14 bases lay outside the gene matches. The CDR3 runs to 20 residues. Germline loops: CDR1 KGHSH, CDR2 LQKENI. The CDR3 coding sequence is TGTGCCAGCTCACCTTCGGGAACTAGCGGGGGCCTGGGGTCCTACAATGAGCAGTTCTTC. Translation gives CASSPSGTSGGLGSYNEQFF. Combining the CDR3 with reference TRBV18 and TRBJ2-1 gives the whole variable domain NAGVMQNPRHLVRRRGQEARLRCSPMKGHSHVYWYRQLPEEGLKFMVYLQKENIIDESGMPKERFSAEFPKEGPSILRIQQVVRGDSAAYFCASSPSGTSGGLGSYNEQFFGPGTRLTVL.

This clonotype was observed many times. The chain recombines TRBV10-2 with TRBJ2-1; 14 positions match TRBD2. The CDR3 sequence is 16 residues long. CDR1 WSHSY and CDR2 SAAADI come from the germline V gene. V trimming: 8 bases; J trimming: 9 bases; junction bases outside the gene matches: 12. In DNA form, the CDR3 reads TGCGCCAGCGGGGACCCGGGACTAGCGGGAGTAGGTGAGCAGTTCTTC. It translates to CASGDPGLAGVGEQFF.

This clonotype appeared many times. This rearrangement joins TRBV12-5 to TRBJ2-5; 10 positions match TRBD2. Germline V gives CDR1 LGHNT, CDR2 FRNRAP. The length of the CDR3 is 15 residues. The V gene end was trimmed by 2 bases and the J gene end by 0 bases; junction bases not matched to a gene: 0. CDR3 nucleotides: TGTGCTAGTGGTTTGACTAGCGGGGACCAAGAGACCCAGTACTTC. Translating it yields CASGLTSGDQETQYF. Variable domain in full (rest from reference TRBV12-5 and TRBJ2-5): DARVTQTPRHKVTEMGQEVTMRCQPILGHNTVFWYRQTMMQGLELLAYFRNRAPLDDSGMPKDRFSAEMPDATLATLKIQPSEPRDSAVYFCASGLTSGDQETQYFGPGTRLLVL.

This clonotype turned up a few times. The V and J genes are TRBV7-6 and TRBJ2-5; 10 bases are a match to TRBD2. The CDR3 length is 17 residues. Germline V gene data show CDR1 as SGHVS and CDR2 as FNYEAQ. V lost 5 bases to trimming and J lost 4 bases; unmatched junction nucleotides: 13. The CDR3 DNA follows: TGTGCCAGCAGCCCCCGACTGAGCGGGGGGGCGGGAGAGACCCAGTACTTC. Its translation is CASSPRLSGGAGETQYF. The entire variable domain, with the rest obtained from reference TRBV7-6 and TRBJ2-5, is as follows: GAGVSQSPRYKVTKRGQDVALRCDPISGHVSLYWYRQALGQGPEFLTYFNYEAQQDKSGLPNDRFSAERPEGSISTLTIQRTEQRDSAMYRCASSPRLSGGAGETQYFGPGTRLLVL.

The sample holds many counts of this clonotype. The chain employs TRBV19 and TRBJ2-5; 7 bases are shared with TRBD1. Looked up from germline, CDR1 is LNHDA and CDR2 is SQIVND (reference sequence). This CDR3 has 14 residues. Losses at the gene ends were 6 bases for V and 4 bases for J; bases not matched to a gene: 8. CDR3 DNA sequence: TGTGCCAGTAGGGCCGACAGGGTTGGAGAGACCCAGTACTTC. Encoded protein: CASRADRVGETQYF.

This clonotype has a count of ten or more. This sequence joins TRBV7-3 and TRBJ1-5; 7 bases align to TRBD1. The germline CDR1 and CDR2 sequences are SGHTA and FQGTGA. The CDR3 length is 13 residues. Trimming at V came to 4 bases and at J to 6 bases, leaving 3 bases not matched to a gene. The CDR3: CASSWDSLQPQHF. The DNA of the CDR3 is TGTGCCAGCAGCTGGGACAGCCTTCAGCCCCAGCATTTT.

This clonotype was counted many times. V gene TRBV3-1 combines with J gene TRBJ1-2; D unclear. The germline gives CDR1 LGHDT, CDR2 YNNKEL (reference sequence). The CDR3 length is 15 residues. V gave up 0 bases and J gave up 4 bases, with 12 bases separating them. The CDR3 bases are TGTGCCAGCAGCCAAGACCGGCGGAGGGCCTATGGCTACACCTTC. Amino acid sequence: CASSQDRRRAYGYTF.